This TCR beta chain is from a study of identical twins. TCRdb re-analysed the 5' RACE reads in MiXCR, keeping a single row per CDR3 protein. The sample has about 810,000 distinct CDR3 sequences; roughly 12% are singletons. This clonotype was counted a few times. J was trimmed by 13 bases and V by 5 bases; bases with no gene match: 9. CDR3 length: 12 amino acids. CDR1 is MNHEY, CDR2 SMNVEV, per germline (reference sequence). This sample also belongs to another study, concerning yellow fever vaccine responses in identical twins.

The V gene is TRBV27, the J gene TRBJ2-3; 7 positions match TRBD1. The sequenced sample consisted of PBMCs. This clonotype was obtained from a woman aged 18 to 35 in good health. The CDR3 reads CASSDRVEVEYF. The DNA of the CDR3 is TGTGCCAGCAGTGACAGGGTCGAAGTGGAGTATTTT.